One sample yielded the 21 T cell receptor beta chains listed below, sequenced in a study of blood T cell repertoires in COVID-19. Clones were read by immunoSEQ multiplex PCR, and TCRdb kept only the in-frame ones, dropping some. The data hold roughly 60,000 clones, with around 86% observed a single time. The sample comprised peripheral blood. Receptor source: a human donor with active COVID-19. The donor label of this sample is uncertain.

The CDR3 DNA reads as TGTGCCAGCAGTTTTATCCGGAACACTGAAGCTTTCTTT. This gives the protein CASSFIRNTEAFF. The genes are TRBV12-3 or TRBV12-4 and TRBJ1-1; D is undetermined. This CDR3 spans 13 amino acids. Deletions cut 3 bases from V and 1 base from J, with 6 bases between.

The genes are TRBV6-5 and TRBJ2-7; 10 bases match TRBD1. This CDR3 has 14 residues. The germline gives CDR1 MNHEY, CDR2 SVGAGI. The V gene end was trimmed by 7 bases and the J gene end by 2 bases; junction bases not matched to a gene: 5. DNA for the CDR3: TGTGCCAGCAACGCCGGGACAGGGGCCTACGAGCAGTACTTC. Translated, it gives CASNAGTGAYEQYF.

The chain has TRBV28 and TRBJ1-4, with D possibly being TRBD1 (6 bases). This CDR3 is 17 amino acids long. CDR1 MDHEN and CDR2 SYDVKM come from the germline V gene. V was clipped by 4 bases and J by 0 bases, with 15 bases between them. The CDR3 DNA follows: TGTGCCAGCAGTTCCCCCTGGACAGATGCAACTAATGAAAAACTGTTTTTT. It codes for CASSSPWTDATNEKLFF.

J is TRBJ1-3 and V is TRBV11-2; D remains unclear. The V end lost 4 bases, the J end lost 4 bases, and 17 bases lay between the germline ends. The CDR3 runs to 16 residues. From germline, CDR1 is SGHAT and CDR2 FQNNGV. DNA of the CDR3: TGTGCCAGCAGCTCCCCCGGTGAGGGAAGAGGAAACACCATATATTTT. This sequence encodes CASSSPGEGRGNTIYF. The full variable domain, rest sourced from reference TRBV11-2 and TRBJ1-3, is EAGVAQSPRYKIIEKRQSVAFWCNPISGHATLYWYQQILGQGPKLLIQFQNNGVVDDSQLPKDRFSAERLKGVDSTLKIQPAKLEDSAVYLCASSSPGEGRGNTIYFGEGSWLTVV.

V and J are TRBV7-8 and TRBJ2-3; D gene unclear. CDR3 length: 16 amino acids. The germline V and J ends were trimmed by 6 bases and 0 bases, with 16 bases remaining between them. Germline values: CDR1 SGHVS, CDR2 FQNEAQ. The CDR3 spells CASRNMFEKSTDTQYF. The DNA of the CDR3 is TGTGCCAGCAGAAATATGTTTGAGAAAAGCACAGATACGCAGTATTTT.

The chain employs TRBV28 and TRBJ2-1, with D perhaps TRBD2 (5 bases). There are 15 residues in the CDR3. Per the germline V gene, CDR1 is MDHEN and CDR2 is SYDVKM. Trimming left V 5 bases short and J 9 bases short, with 20 bases between. The CDR3 loop reads CASSLLKTPAGEQFF. The CDR3 coding sequence is TGTGCCAGCAGTCTACTGAAGACCCCGGCGGGTGAGCAGTTCTTC.

The chain recombines TRBV19 with TRBJ2-2; 11 positions agree with TRBD2. Germline CDR1 LNHDA, CDR2 SQIVND (reference sequence). The V and J ends lost 1 base and 2 bases, in that order; junction bases with no gene match: 3. This CDR3 region has 17 residues. DNA of the CDR3: TGTGCCAGTAGTATAGGTCTAGCGGGAGGCAACACCGGGGAGCTGTTTTTT. It encodes CASSIGLAGGNTGELFF. Using reference TRBV19 and TRBJ2-2 for the parts outside the CDR3, the full variable domain is DGGITQSPKYLFRKEGQNVTLSCEQNLNHDAMYWYRQDPGQGLRLIYYSQIVNDFQKGDIAEGYSVSREKKESFPLTVTSAQKNPTAFYLCASSIGLAGGNTGELFFGEGSRLTVL.

V is TRBV6-5 and J is TRBJ2-2; maybe TRBD1 (6 bases). The CDR3 has 14 amino acids. Per germline, CDR1 MNHEY and CDR2 SVGAGI. Trimming cost V 5 bases and J 5 bases, with 12 bases left between them. This CDR3 is CASSPRDNTGELFF. CDR3 DNA: TGTGCCAGCAGTCCTCGGGACAATACCGGGGAGCTGTTTTTT.

V and J are TRBV5-1 and TRBJ2-7, with 7 bases aligning to TRBD2. CDR1 and CDR2 (germline): SGHRS, YFSETQ. The CDR3 contains 14 residues. V shed 4 bases and J 10 bases; nucleotides not matched to a gene: 14. CDR3 loop: CASSPRGVGGLQYF. CDR3 coding DNA: TGCGCCAGCAGCCCCCGGGGGGTCGGTGGTCTTCAGTACTTC.

This clone was seen only once. This chain connects TRBV5-4 to TRBJ2-3, with D possibly matching TRBD2 (5 bases). CDR1 is SGHNT and CDR2 is YYREEE in the germline V gene (reference sequence). Trimming removed 1 base from V and 0 bases from J, with 9 bases in between. This CDR3 is built from 15 residues. Written as DNA, the CDR3 is TGTGCCAGCAGCTTGAAGCGGTTTAGCACAGATACGCAGTATTTT. As protein: CASSLKRFSTDTQYF. The complete variable domain, with remaining parts taken from reference TRBV5-4 and TRBJ2-3, reads ETGVTQSPTHLIKTRGQQVTLRCSSQSGHNTVSWYQQALGQGPQFIFQYYREEENGRGNFPPRFSGLQFPNYSSELNVNALELDDSALYLCASSLKRFSTDTQYFGPGTRLTVL.

V usage is TRBV5-1 and J usage is TRBJ1-4; 9 bases are shared with TRBD1. This CDR3 spans 15 amino acids. Germline lookup yields CDR1 SGHRS and CDR2 YFSETQ. With 4 bases clipped from V and 2 bases from J, the junction kept 3 bases outside the gene matches. CDR3 DNA sequence: TGCGCCAGCAGCGGGGGACAGGGTACTAATGAAAAACTGTTTTTT. Amino acids: CASSGGQGTNEKLFF.

This clone was seen only a few times. This chain uses TRBV11-2 with TRBJ2-7, with D perhaps matching TRBD1 (5 bases). Germline lookup yields CDR1 SGHAT and CDR2 FQNNGV. The CDR3 contains 14 residues. V lost 5 bases and J 3 bases, leaving 14 bases between the germline ends. This CDR3 is CASSRVFQGYEQYF. As DNA, the CDR3 is TGTGCCAGCAGCCGCGTTTTCCAGGGCTACGAGCAGTACTTC.

The chain employs TRBV19 and TRBJ2-7; TRBD2 agrees at 7 bases. Trimming at V came to 7 bases and at J to 6 bases, leaving 18 bases not matched to a gene. There are 16 residues in the CDR3. CDR1 and CDR2 from the germline V gene are LNHDA and SQIVND (reference sequence). In nucleotides, the CDR3 is TGTGCCAGTAACCCGTCCGGTAGGGGAGGGCCGGCCGAGCAGTACTTC. This codes for CASNPSGRGGPAEQYF.

This sequence joins TRBV10-2 and TRBJ2-1; 9 positions match TRBD1. This CDR3 contains 15 residues. The germline V gene encodes CDR1 WSHSY and CDR2 SAAADI. V was pared by 4 bases and J by 9 bases, with 10 bases of the junction left unmatched. The CDR3: CASSGPGTGLIEQFF. In DNA form, the CDR3 reads TGCGCCAGCAGTGGCCCCGGGACAGGGCTTATTGAGCAGTTCTTC.

For this clone: Sequence at one end of the junction differs from germline and may be a read error. This chain's CDR3 is CASSFRAVTGNEQFF. CDR3 nucleotide sequence: TGTGCTAGCAGCTTCCGGGCCGTTACGGGGAATGAGCAGTTCTTC. The rearrangement joins TRBV7-7 to TRBJ2-1; D possibly corresponds to TRBD2 (5 bases). CDR1 SSHAT and CDR2 FNYEAQ come from the germline V gene (reference sequence). This CDR3 comprises 15 residues.

The chain recombines TRBV2 with TRBJ1-2; no definite D call. The length of the CDR3 is 13 residues. Germline loops: CDR1 SNHLY, CDR2 FYNNEI. V was trimmed by 7 bases and J by 7 bases, leaving 16 bases between them. The CDR3 region is CASKADGNGGYTF. The CDR3, as DNA: TGTGCCAGCAAAGCGGACGGGAATGGTGGCTACACCTTC. The full variable domain, completed using reference TRBV2 and TRBJ1-2, is EPEVTQTPSHQVTQMGQEVILRCVPISNHLYFYWYRQILGQKVEFLVSFYNNEISEKSEIFDDQFSVERPDGSNFTLKIRSTKLEDSAMYFCASKADGNGGYTFGSGTRLTVV.

In nucleotides, the CDR3 is TGTGCCAGCAGCCTTAGGGGTCGCGGCTACACCTTC. Its translation is CASSLRGRGYTF. The V call is TRBV7-8, the J call TRBJ1-2; D may be TRBD1 (5 bases). Germline V gene data show CDR1 as SGHVS and CDR2 as FQNEAQ. V lost 5 bases and J lost 8, with 12 bases in between. CDR3 size: 12 residues.

This chain joins TRBV2 and TRBJ1-2, with TRBD1 matching 8 bases. The germline CDR1 and CDR2 sequences are SNHLY and FYNNEI. V was clipped by 6 bases and J by 5 bases; unmatched bases: 11. The CDR3 spans 15 residues. The CDR3 nucleotides are TGTGCCAGCAGCTATACTCCGGGACAGGCTTATGGCTACACCTTC. It codes for CASSYTPGQAYGYTF.

The rearrangement links TRBV5-1 to TRBJ2-5; 9 positions agree with TRBD2. This CDR3 is built from 17 residues. J lost 2 bases, V lost 0 bases, and 8 bases had no gene match. The germline V gene has CDR1 SGHRS and CDR2 YFSETQ. The CDR3 protein is CASSLGASGAIQETQYF. In DNA, the CDR3 is TGCGCCAGCAGCTTGGGGGCTAGCGGGGCTATACAAGAGACCCAGTACTTC.

The sample holds one count of this clone. J is TRBJ2-2 and V is TRBV7-2; 8 positions match TRBD1. The trim removed 3 bases at V and 7 bases at J, leaving 10 bases unmatched. CDR1 and CDR2 (germline): SGHTA, FQGNSA. There are 16 residues in the CDR3. CDR3 nucleotides: TGTGCCAGCAGCTTCGTGGCAGGGGGCCAGGGCGGGGAGCTGTTTTTT. Residues: CASSFVAGGQGGELFF. The full variable domain, its missing parts supplied by reference TRBV7-2 and TRBJ2-2, is GAGVSQSPSNKVTEKGKDVELRCDPISGHTALYWYRQSLGQGLEFLIYFQGNSAPDKSGLPSDRFSAERTGGSVSTLTIQRTQQEDSAVYLCASSFVAGGQGGELFFGEGSRLTVL.

The rearrangement links TRBV2 to TRBJ2-3; 8 bases line up with TRBD2. Per the germline V gene, CDR1 is SNHLY and CDR2 is FYNNEI. The junction had 5 bases not matched to a gene; V was cut back by 3 bases and J by 3 bases. This CDR3 is built from 15 residues. The CDR3 DNA reads as TGTGCCAGCAGTGAGCACGGGGGGGCTACAGATACGCAGTATTTT. Translation gives CASSEHGGATDTQYF.